The entry that follows covers one TCR beta chain sequence. Its antigen is not known. TRB cDNA libraries were made by UMI-labeled 5' RACE. TCRdb derives one entry per CDR3 protein from the 5' RACE reads, leaving out DNA. Its table lists approximately 100,000 distinct CDR3 sequences. This entry belongs to a study of CXCR3-negative and CXCR3-positive naive CD8 T cells. On the study more broadly: Each library gave roughly 1.4 +/- 0.3 million of approximately 130 million TRB reads. Overall study results and limits: Fresh PBMCs served for most assays, and CXCR3 expression fell partially after cryopreservation. TRBV-TRBJ usage was alike in naive CXCR3-negative and CXCR3-positive cells but differed in memory cells.

At approximately 300,000 cells each, triplicate sorts were carried out for each CD8+ T cell subset. CDR1 and CDR2 from the germline V gene are MNHGY and SAAAGT. There are 13 residues in the CDR3. Input material: naive CXCR3- CD8+ T cells from blood. The subset here: CD45RO-CCR7+CD27+CD95- naive CD8+ T cells lacking CXCR3 (TNR3-). The sequence came from a human donor in good health. Some clones in this sample may be carry-over from other donors' samples. The chain is built from TRBV6-8 and TRBJ2-1; TCRdb gives TRBD1 as the D gene, but with no DNA this cannot be confirmed. The CDR3 is CASLPGQGYEQFF.